This TCR beta chain is drawn from a study of shared clonotypes between healthy human individuals. Sequenced by immunoSEQ multiplex PCR; TCRdb stores in-frame clones only, minus some. The sample shows about half a million clones, approximately 71% of them seen only once. This clone was found a few times. As yet, its antigen is unknown. Between the trimmed V and J ends, which lost 1 base and 1 base, there was a span of 10 bases. This CDR3 comprises 15 residues. The germline V gene encodes CDR1 LGHNA and CDR2 YSLEER. Within Nashville, Tennessee resided all donors, each a Caucasian adult. It was some 96 million PBMCs that unsorted samples used for genomic DNA. Findings of the study overall: Measured sharing among donors was expected to vary with sequencing depth.

The TCR was taken from a woman in her forties in good health. Some clones in this sample may be carry-over from other donors' samples. The source material was PBMCs. The J gene is TRBJ2-5, the V gene TRBV4-3; no reliable D call. Written as DNA, the CDR3 is TGCGCCAGCAGCCAAGTCGTAGGGTCCCAAGAGACCCAGTACTTC. This codes for CASSQVVGSQETQYF.